This TCR beta chain was observed in a study of tumor-infiltrating lymphocytes in glioblastoma multiforme. A word on this clonotype: Its specificity is not known. Its ends do not fully match the called genes, so a read error is possible.

The germline gives CDR1 SGHAT, CDR2 FQNNGV. The CDR3 extends over 14 amino acids. Multiple V-beta primers and a C-beta primer amplified TCRB from RNA. Input was 0.5 ug total RNA, reverse-transcribed with a C-beta primer. TCRdb re-called the multiplex PCR reads with MiXCR, one entry per CDR3 protein. The repertoire includes about 10,000 distinct CDR3 sequences, around three fifths of them detected once, and 25% to 35% sits in the top ten. Notes on the study in general: Clone frequencies may be distorted by unequal TCR transcripts per cell.

Sequenced sample: brain tumor tissue. The receptor was derived from a male donor with glioblastoma. The chain employs TRBV11-2 and TRBJ1-1, with a weak D call TRBD1 (6 bases). The CDR3 sequence is CASSFGQMNTEAIF. CDR3 nucleotide sequence: TGTGCCAGCAGCTTCGGACAGATGAACACTGAAGCTATCTTT.